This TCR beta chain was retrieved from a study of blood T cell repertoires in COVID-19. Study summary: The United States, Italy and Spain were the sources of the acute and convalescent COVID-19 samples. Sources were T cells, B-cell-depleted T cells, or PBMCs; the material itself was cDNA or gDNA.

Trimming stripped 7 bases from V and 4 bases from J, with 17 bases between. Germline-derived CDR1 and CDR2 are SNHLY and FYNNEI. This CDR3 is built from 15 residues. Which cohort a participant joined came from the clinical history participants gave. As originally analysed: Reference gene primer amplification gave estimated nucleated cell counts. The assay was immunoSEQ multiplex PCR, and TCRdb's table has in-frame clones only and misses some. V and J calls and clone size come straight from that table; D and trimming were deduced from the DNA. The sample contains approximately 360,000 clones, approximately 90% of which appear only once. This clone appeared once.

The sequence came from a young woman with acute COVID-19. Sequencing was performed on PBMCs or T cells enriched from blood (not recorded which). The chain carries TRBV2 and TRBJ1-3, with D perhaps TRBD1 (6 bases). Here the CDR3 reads CASTSGGIQGNTIYF. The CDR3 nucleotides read TGTGCCAGCACTTCGGGGGGCATTCAGGGAAACACCATATATTTT. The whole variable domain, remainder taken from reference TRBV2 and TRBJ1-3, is EPEVTQTPSHQVTQMGQEVILRCVPISNHLYFYWYRQILGQKVEFLVSFYNNEISEKSEIFDDQFSVERPDGSNFTLKIRSTKLEDSAMYFCASTSGGIQGNTIYFGEGSWLTVV.